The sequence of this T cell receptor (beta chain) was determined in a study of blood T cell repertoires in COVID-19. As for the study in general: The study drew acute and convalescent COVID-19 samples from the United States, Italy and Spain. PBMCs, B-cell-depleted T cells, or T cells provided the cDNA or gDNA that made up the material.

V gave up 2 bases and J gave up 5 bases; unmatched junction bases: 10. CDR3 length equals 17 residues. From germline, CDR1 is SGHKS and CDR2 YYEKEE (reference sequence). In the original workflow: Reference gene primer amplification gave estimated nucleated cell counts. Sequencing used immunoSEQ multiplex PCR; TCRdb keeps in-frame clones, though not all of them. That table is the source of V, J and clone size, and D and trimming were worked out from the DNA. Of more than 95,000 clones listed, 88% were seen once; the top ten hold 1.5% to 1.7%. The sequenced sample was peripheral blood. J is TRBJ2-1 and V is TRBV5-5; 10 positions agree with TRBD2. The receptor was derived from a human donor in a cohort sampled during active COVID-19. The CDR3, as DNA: TGTGCCAGCAGCTTTGGGACTAGCGCGTTTAGGAACAATGAGCAGTTCTTC. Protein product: CASSFGTSAFRNNEQFF.